Below, one T cell receptor beta chain is given with its context. These data belong to a study of T cells in Graves' hyperthyroidism and ophthalmopathy. Across the study: Prior to any treatment, at the point of initial diagnosis, peripheral blood was collected.

Template material for amplifying TCR beta CDR3 regions consisted of RNA transcripts. Using the HTBI primer set, a first-round RT-PCR was run on the TCR CDR3. TCRdb redid the calling of the multiplex PCR reads with MiXCR, one entry per CDR3 protein. The sample consists of some 580,000 distinct CDR3 sequences, 16% of them appearing once. The PBMCs were taken from approximately 9 ml of fresh peripheral blood. The CDR3 extends over 13 amino acids. Trimming cost V 2 bases and J 7 bases; bases outside gene matches: 0. The germline V gene has CDR1 KGHSH and CDR2 LQKENI. The rearrangement links TRBV18 to TRBJ1-3; 9 bases agree with TRBD1. Sequencing was done on a sample of blood. This sequence was found in a woman aged 35 to 49 with Graves' ophthalmopathy. CDR3 amino acids: CASSPDRGNTIYF. DNA of the CDR3: TGTGCCAGCTCACCAGACAGGGGGAACACCATATATTTT.